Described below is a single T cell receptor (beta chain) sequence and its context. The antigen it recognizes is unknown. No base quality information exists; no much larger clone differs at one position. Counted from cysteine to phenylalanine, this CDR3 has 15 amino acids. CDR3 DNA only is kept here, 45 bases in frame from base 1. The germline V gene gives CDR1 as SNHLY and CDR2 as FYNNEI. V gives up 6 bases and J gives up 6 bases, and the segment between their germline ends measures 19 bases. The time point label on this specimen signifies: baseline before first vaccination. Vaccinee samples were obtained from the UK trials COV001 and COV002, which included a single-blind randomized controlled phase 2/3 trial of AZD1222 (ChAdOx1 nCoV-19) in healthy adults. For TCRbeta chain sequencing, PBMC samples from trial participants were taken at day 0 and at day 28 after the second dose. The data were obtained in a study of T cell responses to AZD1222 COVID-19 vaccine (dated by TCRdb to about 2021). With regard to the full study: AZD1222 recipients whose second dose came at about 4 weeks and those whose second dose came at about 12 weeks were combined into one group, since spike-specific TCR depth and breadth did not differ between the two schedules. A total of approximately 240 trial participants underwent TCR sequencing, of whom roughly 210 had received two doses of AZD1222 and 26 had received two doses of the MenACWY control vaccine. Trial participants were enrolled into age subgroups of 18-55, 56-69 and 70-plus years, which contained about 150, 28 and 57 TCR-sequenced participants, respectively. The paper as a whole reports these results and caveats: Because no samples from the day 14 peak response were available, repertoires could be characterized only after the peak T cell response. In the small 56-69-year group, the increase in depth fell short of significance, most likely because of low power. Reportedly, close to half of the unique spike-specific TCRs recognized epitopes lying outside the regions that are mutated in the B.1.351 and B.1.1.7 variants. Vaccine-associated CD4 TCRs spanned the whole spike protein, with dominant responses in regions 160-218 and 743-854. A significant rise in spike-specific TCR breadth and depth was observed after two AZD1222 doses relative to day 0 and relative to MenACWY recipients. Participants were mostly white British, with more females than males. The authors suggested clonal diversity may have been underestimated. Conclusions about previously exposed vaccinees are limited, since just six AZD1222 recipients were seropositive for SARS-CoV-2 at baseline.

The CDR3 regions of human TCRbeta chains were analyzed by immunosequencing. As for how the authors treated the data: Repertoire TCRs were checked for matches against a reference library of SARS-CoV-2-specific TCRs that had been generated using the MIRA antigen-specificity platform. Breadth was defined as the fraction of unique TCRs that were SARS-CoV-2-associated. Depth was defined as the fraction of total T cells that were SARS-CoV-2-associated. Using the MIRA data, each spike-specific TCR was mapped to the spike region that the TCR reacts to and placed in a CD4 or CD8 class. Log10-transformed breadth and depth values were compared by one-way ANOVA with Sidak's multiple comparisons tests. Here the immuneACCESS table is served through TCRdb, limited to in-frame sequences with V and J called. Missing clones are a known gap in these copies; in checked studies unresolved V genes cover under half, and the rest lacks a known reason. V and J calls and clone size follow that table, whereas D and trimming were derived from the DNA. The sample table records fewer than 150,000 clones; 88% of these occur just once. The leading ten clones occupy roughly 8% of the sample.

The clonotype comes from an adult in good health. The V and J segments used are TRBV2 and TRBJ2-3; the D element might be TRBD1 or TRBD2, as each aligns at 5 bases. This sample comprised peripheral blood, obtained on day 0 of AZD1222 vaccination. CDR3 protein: CASRPAGLPGDTQYF. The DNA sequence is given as TGTGCCAGCAGACCAGCCGGACTCCCAGGGGATACGCAGTATTTT.